Presented here are 27 T cell receptor beta chains from one specimen sequenced in a study of human T cells and chemical hapten exposure. MiXCR was run by TCRdb on the RACE reads, yielding one entry per CDR3 protein. The sample carries 300,000 to 400,000 distinct CDR3 sequences, 6% to 8.5% recorded once. As to time point: patch test 1, 2 weeks after DPC sensitization. Treatment described: therapeutic diphenylcyclopropenone sensitization with weekly scalp DPC. The material sequenced was whole blood, taken in connection with sensitization to the hapten diphenylcyclopropenone (DPC). These receptors all come from a woman between 18 and 29 years old with alopecia areata. Some clones in this sample may be carry-over from other donors' samples.

This clonotype appeared many times. V and J are TRBV7-8 and TRBJ2-1, with D tentatively TRBD2 (5 bases). V was pared by 3 bases and J by 0 bases, with 21 bases between. In germline, CDR1 is SGHVS, CDR2 FQNEAQ. This CDR3 comprises 19 residues. The CDR3 protein is CASSFLVRRRESSYNEQFF. The CDR3 DNA reads TGTGCCAGCAGCTTCCTCGTGCGTCGACGGGAAAGCTCCTACAATGAGCAGTTCTTC.

This clonotype showed up just a few times. The chain combines TRBV7-2 with TRBJ2-5; perhaps D is TRBD1 or TRBD2 (6 bases each). The CDR3 is made up of 14 amino acids. Germline CDR1 and CDR2: SGHTA and FQGNSA. The V gene lost 5 bases and the J gene lost 2 bases, with 12 bases spanning the gap. Here the CDR3 DNA reads TGTGCCAGCAGCCCCGGGGGCCGTCAAGAGACCCAGTACTTC. Translation: CASSPGGRQETQYF.

This clonotype occurred many times. The rearrangement uses TRBV4-1 and TRBJ2-7; TRBD2 is a possible D gene (5 bases). CDR3 size: 13 residues. The ends were cut back, 8 bases at V and 1 base at J, with 12 bases in the middle. Germline loops: CDR1 MGHRA, CDR2 YSYEKL. Written as DNA, the CDR3 is TGCGCCAGCGGAAATAGCGTATCCTACGAGCAGTACTTC. It specifies CASGNSVSYEQYF.

This sequence joins TRBV5-1 and TRBJ2-1; D is possibly TRBD1 or TRBD2 (6 bases each). The germline V gene has CDR1 SGHRS and CDR2 YFSETQ. This CDR3 is 17 amino acids long. Trimming took off 4 bases at V and 1 base at J, with 18 bases between the two ends. CDR3 nucleotide sequence: TGCGCCAGCAGCCAGGGGTCTTGGGGGGCTTCCTACAATGAGCAGTTCTTC. This codes for CASSQGSWGASYNEQFF. Together with reference TRBV5-1 and TRBJ2-1, the CDR3 gives the full variable domain: KAGVTQTPRYLIKTRGQQVTLSCSPISGHRSVSWYQQTPGQGLQFLFEYFSETQRNKGNFPGRFSGRQFSNSRSEMNVSTLELGDSALYLCASSQGSWGASYNEQFFGPGTRLTVL.

V usage is TRBV7-3 and J usage is TRBJ2-1; 7 positions agree with TRBD2. CDR3 size: 15 residues. Germline trimming cut 4 bases from V and 9 bases from J; bases unmatched to any gene: 12. Germline-derived CDR1 and CDR2 are SGHTA and FQGTGA. CDR3 bases: TGTGCCAGCAGCTCTAGCGGTCGGGCCCGGATTGAGCAGTTCTTC. This gives the protein CASSSSGRARIEQFF. The full variable domain, completed using reference TRBV7-3 and TRBJ2-1, is GAGVSQTPSNKVTEKGKYVELRCDPISGHTALYWYRQSLGQGPEFLIYFQGTGAADDSGLPNDRFFAVRPEGSVSTLKIQRTERGDSAVYLCASSSSGRARIEQFFGPGTRLTVL.

This clonotype was observed a few times. This chain links TRBV6-6 with TRBJ1-3, with unresolved D. Trimming took 2 bases from V and 4 from J, leaving 9 bases between them. The CDR3 is made up of 14 amino acids. CDR1 is MNHNY, CDR2 SVGAGI, per germline (reference sequence). CDR3 DNA: TGTGCCAGCAGTTACGGTCAGAAGGGAAACACCATATATTTT. It encodes CASSYGQKGNTIYF.

There are many counts of this clonotype. V gene TRBV12-3 or TRBV12-4 combines with J gene TRBJ2-3; tentatively, D is TRBD1 or TRBD2 (5 bases each). The V end was cut by 0 bases, the J end by 0 bases, with 7 bases between. CDR3 length equals 15 residues. The CDR3 spells CASSLARDSTDTQYF. CDR3 DNA: TGTGCCAGCAGTTTAGCCCGGGACAGCACAGATACGCAGTATTTT.

This clonotype was detected only a few times. The chain has TRBV28 and TRBJ2-5; D unresolved. CDR3 size: 14 residues. Germline values: CDR1 MDHEN, CDR2 SYDVKM. Trimming removed 1 base at V and 5 bases at J, with 11 bases between. CDR3 in amino acids: CASSLYAGVETQYF. CDR3 coding DNA: TGTGCCAGCAGTTTATATGCTGGGGTGGAGACCCAGTACTTC.

This clonotype was picked up many times. CDR3 in amino acids: CASSLGGSGGSSEQYF. The DNA of the CDR3 is TGTGCCAGCAGCTTAGGAGGTAGCGGGGGATCGAGCGAGCAGTACTTC. The gene calls are TRBV7-8 and TRBJ2-7, with 9 bases that match TRBD2. V shed 1 base, J shed 6 bases, and the junction held 10 bases outside the gene matches. Looked up from germline, CDR1 is SGHVS and CDR2 is FQNEAQ. CDR3 length: 16 amino acids.

This clonotype was seen repeatedly, ten times or more. The V and J genes are TRBV27 and TRBJ2-7; 12 bases line up with TRBD2. CDR1 is MNHEY, CDR2 SMNVEV, per germline (reference sequence). CDR3 length: 14 residues. V was pared by 5 bases and J by 5 bases, with 4 bases of the junction left unmatched. The CDR3 DNA reads TGTGCCAGCAGTGCCCGACTAGCGGGGGACGAGCAGTACTTC. It specifies CASSARLAGDEQYF.

The J gene is TRBJ1-5, the V gene TRBV4-2; D unclear. Trimming removed 0 bases at V and 0 bases at J, with 9 bases between. The CDR3 loop spans 16 amino acids. In germline, CDR1 is LGHNA, CDR2 YNFKEQ. Here the CDR3 DNA reads TGTGCCAGCAGCCAAGATCCCGGGTATAGCAATCAGCCCCAGCATTTT. Protein product: CASSQDPGYSNQPQHF.

This clonotype has at least ten counts. The gene calls are TRBV7-9 and TRBJ2-2; D unclear. The germline gives CDR1 SEHNR, CDR2 FQNEAQ (reference sequence). V gave up 0 bases and J gave up 7 bases, with 18 bases separating them. The CDR3 spans 17 residues. CDR3 in DNA: TGTGCCAGCAGCTTAGCGGAAACGACCACAGTTAACGGGGAGCTGTTTTTT. Its protein product is CASSLAETTTVNGELFF.

This clonotype was counted between two and nine times. V gene TRBV4-2 combines with J gene TRBJ2-3, with 8 nucleotides matching TRBD2. The CDR3 runs to 16 residues. J lost 5 bases, V lost 3 bases, and 10 bases had no gene match. Germline V gene lookup returns CDR1 LGHNA and CDR2 YNFKEQ. CDR3 nucleotides: TGTGCCAGCAGCCAGGCCGGGACTAGTGGCATAGATACGCAGTATTTT. It specifies CASSQAGTSGIDTQYF.

In its sample, this clonotype was seen a few times. The CDR3 nucleotides are TGTGCCAGCAGCTTGCCTCAGGGGCCCCTTGAGGTCCAGTACTTC. Amino acids: CASSLPQGPLEVQYF. The chain joins TRBV5-6 to TRBJ2-5, with D tentatively TRBD1 (6 bases). In germline, CDR1 is SGHDT, CDR2 YYEEEE. V shed 1 base and J shed 10 bases, with 20 bases lying between them. This CDR3 region has 15 residues.

This clonotype was seen at least ten times. V usage is TRBV4-2 and J usage is TRBJ2-1, with D possibly TRBD2 on 5 matching bases. From germline, CDR1 is LGHNA and CDR2 YNFKEQ. The CDR3 extends over 13 amino acids. Trimming removed 1 base at V and 6 bases at J, with 7 bases between. The CDR3 DNA reads as TGTGCCAGCAGCCAAGGGGCGGGCAATGAGCAGTTCTTC. It translates to CASSQGAGNEQFF.

The chain combines TRBV7-2 with TRBJ2-3; 12 bases are a match to TRBD2. The CDR3 runs to 15 residues. CDR1 and CDR2 (germline): SGHTA, FQGNSA. The V segment lost 5 bases and the J segment 6 bases; nucleotides outside the gene matches: 6. CDR3 sequence: CASSLTSGGHDTQYF. The CDR3 DNA is TGTGCCAGCAGCCTGACTAGCGGGGGCCACGATACGCAGTATTTT. The whole variable domain, filled in from reference TRBV7-2 and TRBJ2-3, reads GAGVSQSPSNKVTEKGKDVELRCDPISGHTALYWYRQSLGQGLEFLIYFQGNSAPDKSGLPSDRFSAERTGGSVSTLTIQRTQQEDSAVYLCASSLTSGGHDTQYFGPGTRLTVL.

The rearrangement uses TRBV6-1 and TRBJ1-5, with D perhaps TRBD1 (5 bases). This CDR3 has 14 residues. Germline V lookup: CDR1 MNHNS, CDR2 SASEGT. The V end was cut by 3 bases, the J end by 7 bases, with 13 bases between. This chain's CDR3 is CASSDGKWGQPQHF. The CDR3 DNA reads as TGTGCCAGCAGTGACGGGAAATGGGGCCAGCCCCAGCATTTT.

This clonotype was observed many times. The CDR3 DNA follows: TGTGCCAGCAGCCCTAGCGGGCGGGGGGCCCCCCGCACAGATACGCAGTATTTT. Translating gives CASSPSGRGAPRTDTQYF. The gene calls are TRBV13 and TRBJ2-3, with 8 nucleotides matching TRBD2. Per germline, CDR1 PRHDT and CDR2 FYEKMQ (reference sequence). The CDR3 has 18 residues. Trimming cost V 5 bases and J 1 base; bases outside gene matches: 14.

This clonotype was recorded many times. This chain uses TRBV12-3 or TRBV12-4 with TRBJ1-4; no clear D gene. The CDR3 contains 12 residues. Trimming stripped 6 bases from V and 7 bases from J, with 9 bases between. CDR3 DNA: TGTGCCAGCAGCATAACCTTTGAAAAACTGTTTTTT. As protein: CASSITFEKLFF.

The sample holds many counts of this clonotype. This chain links TRBV4-1 with TRBJ2-7; TRBD1 matches at 9 bases. Per germline, CDR1 MGHRA and CDR2 YSYEKL. The CDR3 extends over 16 amino acids. V was clipped by 3 bases and J by 6 bases; unmatched bases: 12. The CDR3 loop is CASSHAPRDRAFEQYF. CDR3 nucleotide sequence: TGCGCCAGCAGCCACGCCCCTCGGGACAGGGCGTTCGAGCAGTACTTC.

This clonotype was observed many times. The V and J genes are TRBV20-1 and TRBJ2-5; either TRBD1 or TRBD2 may supply D (5 bases each). V was pared by 3 bases and J by 5 bases, with 7 bases between. Germline V gives CDR1 DFQATT, CDR2 SNEGSKA (reference sequence). The CDR3 has 11 amino acids. Written as DNA, the CDR3 is TGCAGTGCTAGTCGGGACGAGACCCAGTACTTC. Its protein is CSASRDETQYF.

This clonotype was counted a few times. The CDR3 here is CASSPVTYEQYF. CDR3 sequence (DNA): TGTGCCAGCAGTCCGGTAACCTACGAGCAGTACTTC. The J gene is TRBJ2-7, the V gene TRBV6-6; D not resolved. The length of the CDR3 is 12 residues. V lost 5 bases, J lost 2 bases, and 7 bases lay in between. The germline gives CDR1 MNHNY, CDR2 SVGAGI (reference sequence).

This clonotype was recorded a few times. The gene calls are TRBV12-3 or TRBV12-4 and TRBJ2-5; D ambiguous. CDR3 length: 14 amino acids. V lost 1 base and J lost 5, with 11 bases in between. Written as DNA, the CDR3 is TGTGCCAGCAGTTTAGGAGCTAACGGGGAGACCCAGTACTTC. Amino acid sequence: CASSLGANGETQYF.

This clonotype was counted only a few times. The genes are TRBV5-4 and TRBJ1-1; no clear D gene. CDR3 length: 12 amino acids. V was shortened by 0 bases and J by 6 bases, with 6 bases between the two germline ends. Germline V gene lookup returns CDR1 SGHNT and CDR2 YYREEE (reference sequence). Here the CDR3 reads CASSLDSPEAFF. The CDR3 nucleotides are TGTGCCAGCAGCTTGGACAGCCCTGAAGCTTTCTTT.

This clonotype was seen ten or more times. V gene TRBV4-3 combines with J gene TRBJ1-1; 10 bases fit TRBD1. The junction had 5 bases not matched to a gene; V was cut back by 3 bases and J by 4 bases. The CDR3 is made up of 15 amino acids. CDR1 and CDR2 from the germline V gene are LGHNA and YSLEER. CDR3 amino acids: CASSQRQGAPTEAFF. As DNA, the CDR3 is TGCGCCAGCAGCCAGAGACAGGGGGCTCCCACTGAAGCTTTCTTT.

The V gene is TRBV3-1, the J gene TRBJ2-7; a possible D gene is TRBD2 (5 bases). V lost 3 bases, J lost 2 bases, and 14 bases lay in between. The CDR3 runs to 15 residues. Germline-derived CDR1 and CDR2 are LGHDT and YNNKEL (reference sequence). The CDR3 DNA is TGTGCCAGCAGCCACCCGGGATCCCGAGCCTACGAGCAGTACTTC. As protein: CASSHPGSRAYEQYF.

The V call is TRBV7-2, the J call TRBJ2-3; no definite D call. V was cut by 6 bases and J by 2 bases, with 9 bases left in between. CDR1 is SGHTA, CDR2 FQGNSA, per germline. This CDR3 contains 13 residues. CDR3 DNA sequence: TGTGCCAGCAGGGCAATAATCACAGATACGCAGTATTTT. Its translation: CASRAIITDTQYF.